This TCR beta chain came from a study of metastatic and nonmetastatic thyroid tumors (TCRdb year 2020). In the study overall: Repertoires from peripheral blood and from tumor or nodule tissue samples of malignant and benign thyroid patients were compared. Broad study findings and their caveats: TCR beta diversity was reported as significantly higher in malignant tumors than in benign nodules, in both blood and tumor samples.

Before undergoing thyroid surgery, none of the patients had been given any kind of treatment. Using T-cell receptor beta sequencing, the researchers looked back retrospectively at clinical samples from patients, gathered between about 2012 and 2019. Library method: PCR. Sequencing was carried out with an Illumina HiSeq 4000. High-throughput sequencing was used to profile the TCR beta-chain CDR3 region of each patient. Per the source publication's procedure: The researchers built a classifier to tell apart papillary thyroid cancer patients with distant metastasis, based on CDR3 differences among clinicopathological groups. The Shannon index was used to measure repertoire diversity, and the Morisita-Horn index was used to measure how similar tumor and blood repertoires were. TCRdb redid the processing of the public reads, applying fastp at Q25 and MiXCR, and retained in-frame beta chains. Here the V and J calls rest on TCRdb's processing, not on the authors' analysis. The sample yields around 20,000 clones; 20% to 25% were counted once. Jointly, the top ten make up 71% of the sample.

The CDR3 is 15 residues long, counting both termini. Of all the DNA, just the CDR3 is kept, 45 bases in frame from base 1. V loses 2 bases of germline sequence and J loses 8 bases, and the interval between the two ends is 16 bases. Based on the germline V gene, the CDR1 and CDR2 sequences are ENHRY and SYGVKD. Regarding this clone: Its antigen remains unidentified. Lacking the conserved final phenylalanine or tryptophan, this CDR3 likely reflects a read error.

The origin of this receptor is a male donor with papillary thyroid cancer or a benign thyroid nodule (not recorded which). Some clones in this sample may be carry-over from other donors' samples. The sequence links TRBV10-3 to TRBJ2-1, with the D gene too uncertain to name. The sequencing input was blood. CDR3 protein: CAISETLVVGHEQFL. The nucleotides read TGTGCCATCAGTGAGACCTTGGTCGTCGGCCATGAGCAGTTCCTC.